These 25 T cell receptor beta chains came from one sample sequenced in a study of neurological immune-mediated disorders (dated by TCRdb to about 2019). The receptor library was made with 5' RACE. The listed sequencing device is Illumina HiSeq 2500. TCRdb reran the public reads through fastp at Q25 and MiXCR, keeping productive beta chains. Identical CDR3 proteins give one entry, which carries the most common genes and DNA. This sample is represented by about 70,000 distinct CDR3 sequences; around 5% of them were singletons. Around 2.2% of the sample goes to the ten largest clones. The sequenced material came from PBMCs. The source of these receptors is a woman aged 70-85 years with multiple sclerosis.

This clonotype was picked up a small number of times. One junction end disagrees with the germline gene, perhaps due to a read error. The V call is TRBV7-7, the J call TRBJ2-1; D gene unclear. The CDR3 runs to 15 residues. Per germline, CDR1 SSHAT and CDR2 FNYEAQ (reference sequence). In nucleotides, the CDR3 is TGTGCTAGCAGCGAGAAACGGGTGGCATACAATGAGCAGTTCTTC. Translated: CASSEKRVAYNEQFF.

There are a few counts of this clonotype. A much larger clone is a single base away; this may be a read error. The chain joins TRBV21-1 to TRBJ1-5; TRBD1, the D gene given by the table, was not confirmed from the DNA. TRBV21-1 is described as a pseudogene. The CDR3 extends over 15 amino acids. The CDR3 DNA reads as TGTGCCAGCAGCCGCAAAGGGAGAGGGAATCAGCCCCAGCATTTT. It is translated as CASSRKGRGNQPQHF.

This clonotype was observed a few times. The CDR3 DNA reads TGTGCCAGCAGTTTAGCGACAGGTTTGGGTGAGCAGTTCTTC. This gives the protein CASSLATGLGEQFF. This chain links TRBV28 with TRBJ2-1, with a possible D match to TRBD1 (6 bases). Per germline, CDR1 MDHEN and CDR2 SYDVKM. V lost 2 bases and J 9 bases, leaving 14 bases between the germline ends. The CDR3 consists of 14 residues.

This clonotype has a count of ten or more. In DNA form, the CDR3 reads TGTGCCACCAGCTTTCCCGGGACAGGGACCTACGAGCAGTACTTC. This sequence encodes CATSFPGTGTYEQYF. This chain uses TRBV15 with TRBJ2-7, with 9 nucleotides matching TRBD1. After removal of 5 bases from V and 2 bases from J, the junction contained 7 bases not matched to a gene. The CDR3 contains 15 residues. The germline gives CDR1 LNHNV, CDR2 YYDKDF (reference sequence).

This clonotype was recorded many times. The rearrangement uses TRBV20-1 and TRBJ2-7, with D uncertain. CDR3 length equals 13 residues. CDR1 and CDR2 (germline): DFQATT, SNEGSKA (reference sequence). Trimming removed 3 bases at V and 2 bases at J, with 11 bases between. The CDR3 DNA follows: TGCAGTGCTAGGCGAAAGACCACCTACGAGCAGTACTTC. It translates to CSARRKTTYEQYF.

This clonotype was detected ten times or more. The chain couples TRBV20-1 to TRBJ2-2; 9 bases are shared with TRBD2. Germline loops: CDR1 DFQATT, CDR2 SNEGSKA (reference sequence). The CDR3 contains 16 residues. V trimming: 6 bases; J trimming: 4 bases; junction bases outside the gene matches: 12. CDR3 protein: CSAIKGLSGSTGELFF. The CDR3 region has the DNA TGCAGTGCCATAAAAGGACTTAGCGGGAGCACCGGGGAGCTGTTTTTT.

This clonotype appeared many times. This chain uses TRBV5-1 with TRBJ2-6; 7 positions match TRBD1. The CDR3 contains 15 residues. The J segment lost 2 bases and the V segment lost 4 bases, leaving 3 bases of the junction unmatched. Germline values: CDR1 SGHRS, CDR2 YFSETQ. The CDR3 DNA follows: TGCGCCAGCAGCCTAGGGGGCGCTGGGGCCAACGTCCTGACTTTC. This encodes CASSLGGAGANVLTF.

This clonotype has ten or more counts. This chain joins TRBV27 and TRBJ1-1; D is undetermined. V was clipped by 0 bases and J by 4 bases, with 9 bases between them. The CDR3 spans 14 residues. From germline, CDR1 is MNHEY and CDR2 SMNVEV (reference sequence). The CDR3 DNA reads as TGTGCCAGCAGTTTATCGCGGGGAGGCACTGAAGCTTTCTTT. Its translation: CASSLSRGGTEAFF.

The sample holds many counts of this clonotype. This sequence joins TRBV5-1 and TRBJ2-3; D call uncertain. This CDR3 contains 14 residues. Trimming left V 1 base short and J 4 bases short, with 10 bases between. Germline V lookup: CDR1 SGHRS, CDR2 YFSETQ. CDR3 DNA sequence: TGCGCCAGCAGCTTGTTCACGGAGCCAGATACGCAGTATTTT. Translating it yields CASSLFTEPDTQYF. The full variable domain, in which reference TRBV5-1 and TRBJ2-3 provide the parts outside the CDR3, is KAGVTQTPRYLIKTRGQQVTLSCSPISGHRSVSWYQQTPGQGLQFLFEYFSETQRNKGNFPGRFSGRQFSNSRSEMNVSTLELGDSALYLCASSLFTEPDTQYFGPGTRLTVL.

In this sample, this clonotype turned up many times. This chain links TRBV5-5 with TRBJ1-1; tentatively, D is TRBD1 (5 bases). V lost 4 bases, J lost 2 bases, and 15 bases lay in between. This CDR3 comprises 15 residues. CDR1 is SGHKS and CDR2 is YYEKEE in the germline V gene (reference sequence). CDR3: CASSIVRAPNTEAFF. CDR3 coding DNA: TGTGCCAGCAGCATCGTCAGGGCCCCTAACACTGAAGCTTTCTTT.

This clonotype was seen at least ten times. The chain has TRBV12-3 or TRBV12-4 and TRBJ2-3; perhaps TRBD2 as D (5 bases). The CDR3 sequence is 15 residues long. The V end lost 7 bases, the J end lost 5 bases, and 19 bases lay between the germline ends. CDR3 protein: CASTEQVPTRDTQYF. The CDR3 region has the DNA TGTGCCAGCACCGAACAAGTTCCAACTAGAGATACGCAGTATTTT.

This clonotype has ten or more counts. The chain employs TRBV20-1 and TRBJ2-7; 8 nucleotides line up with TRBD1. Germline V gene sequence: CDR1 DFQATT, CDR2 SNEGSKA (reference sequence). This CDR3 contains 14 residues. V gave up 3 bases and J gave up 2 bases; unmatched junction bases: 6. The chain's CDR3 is CSARRTGGPYEQYF. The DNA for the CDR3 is TGCAGTGCTAGGCGCACAGGGGGTCCCTACGAGCAGTACTTC.

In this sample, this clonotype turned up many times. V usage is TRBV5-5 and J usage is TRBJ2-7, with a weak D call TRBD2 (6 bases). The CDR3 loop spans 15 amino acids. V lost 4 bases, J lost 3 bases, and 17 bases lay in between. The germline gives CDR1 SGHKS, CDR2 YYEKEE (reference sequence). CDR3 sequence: CASSDRTGANYEQYF. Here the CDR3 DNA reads TGTGCCAGCAGCGACCGAACGGGAGCAAACTACGAGCAGTACTTC.

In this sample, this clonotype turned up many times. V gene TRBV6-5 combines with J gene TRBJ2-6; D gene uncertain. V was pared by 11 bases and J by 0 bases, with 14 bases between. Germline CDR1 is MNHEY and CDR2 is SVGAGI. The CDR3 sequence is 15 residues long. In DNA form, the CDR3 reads TGTGCCGTCGCTGGCGGTACCTCTGGGGCCAACGTCCTGACTTTC. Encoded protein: CAVAGGTSGANVLTF.

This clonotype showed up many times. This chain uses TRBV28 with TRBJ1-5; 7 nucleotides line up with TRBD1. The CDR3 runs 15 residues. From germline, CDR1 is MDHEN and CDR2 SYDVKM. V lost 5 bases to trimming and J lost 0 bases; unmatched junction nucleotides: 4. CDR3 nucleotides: TGTGCCAGCAGTCCACAGGGGTATAGCAATCAGCCCCAGCATTTT. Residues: CASSPQGYSNQPQHF.

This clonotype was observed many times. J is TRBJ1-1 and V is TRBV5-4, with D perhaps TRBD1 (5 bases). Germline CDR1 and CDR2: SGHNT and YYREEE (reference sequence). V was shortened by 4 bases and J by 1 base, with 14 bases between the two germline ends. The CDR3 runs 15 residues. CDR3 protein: CASSRPGTQNTEAFF. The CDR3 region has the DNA TGTGCCAGCAGCCGACCGGGGACGCAGAACACTGAAGCTTTCTTT.

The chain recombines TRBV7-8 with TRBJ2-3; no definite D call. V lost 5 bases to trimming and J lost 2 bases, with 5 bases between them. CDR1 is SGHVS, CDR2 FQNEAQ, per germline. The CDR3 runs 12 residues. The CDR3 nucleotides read TGTGCCAGCAGCACACACACAGATACGCAGTATTTT. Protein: CASSTHTDTQYF. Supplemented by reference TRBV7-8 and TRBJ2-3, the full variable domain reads GAGVSQSPRYKVAKRGQDVALRCDPISGHVSLFWYQQALGQGPEFLTYFQNEAQLDKSGLPSDRFFAERPEGSVSTLKIQRTQQEDSAVYLCASSTHTDTQYFGPGTRLTVL.

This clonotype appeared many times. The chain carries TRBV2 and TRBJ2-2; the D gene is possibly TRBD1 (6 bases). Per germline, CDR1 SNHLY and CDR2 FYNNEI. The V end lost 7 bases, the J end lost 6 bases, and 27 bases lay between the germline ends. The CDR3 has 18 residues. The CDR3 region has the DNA TGTGCCAGCACCCTCCTTCGACCAGGGGTGGGAATGGCCGGGGAGCTGTTTTTT. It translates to CASTLLRPGVGMAGELFF.

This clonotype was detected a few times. Here the CDR3 DNA reads TGTGCCAGCAGCTTAGGAACAGGGTTGGGCACAGATACGCAGTATTTT. It is translated as CASSLGTGLGTDTQYF. The chain employs TRBV7-6 and TRBJ2-3, with D possibly matching TRBD1 (6 bases). The CDR3 runs to 16 residues. Looked up from germline, CDR1 is SGHVS and CDR2 is FNYEAQ. V lost 1 base and J 1 base, leaving 12 bases between the germline ends.

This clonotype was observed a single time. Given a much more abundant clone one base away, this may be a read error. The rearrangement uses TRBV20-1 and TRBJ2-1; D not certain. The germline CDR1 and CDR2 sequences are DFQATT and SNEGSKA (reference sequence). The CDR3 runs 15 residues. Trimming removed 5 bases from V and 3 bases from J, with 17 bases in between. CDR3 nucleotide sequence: TGCAGTGCTTTACGGAAAGGGCAACTCTACAATGAGCAGTTCTTC. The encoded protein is CSALRKGQLYNEQFF.

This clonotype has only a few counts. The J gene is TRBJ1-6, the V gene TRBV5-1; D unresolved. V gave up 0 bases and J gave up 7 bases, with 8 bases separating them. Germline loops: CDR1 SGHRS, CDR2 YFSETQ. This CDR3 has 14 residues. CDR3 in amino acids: CASSLASENSPLHF. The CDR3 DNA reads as TGCGCCAGCAGCTTGGCTTCAGAGAATTCACCCCTCCACTTT. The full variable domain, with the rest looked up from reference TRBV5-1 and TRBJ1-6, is KAGVTQTPRYLIKTRGQQVTLSCSPISGHRSVSWYQQTPGQGLQFLFEYFSETQRNKGNFPGRFSGRQFSNSRSEMNVSTLELGDSALYLCASSLASENSPLHFGNGTRLTVT.

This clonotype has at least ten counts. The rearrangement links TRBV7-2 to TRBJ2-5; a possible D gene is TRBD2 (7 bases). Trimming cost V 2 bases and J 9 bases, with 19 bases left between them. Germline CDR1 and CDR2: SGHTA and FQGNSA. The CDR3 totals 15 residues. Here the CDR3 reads CASSLKLRERGAQYF. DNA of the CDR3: TGTGCCAGCAGCTTAAAGTTGCGGGAGAGGGGGGCCCAGTACTTC.

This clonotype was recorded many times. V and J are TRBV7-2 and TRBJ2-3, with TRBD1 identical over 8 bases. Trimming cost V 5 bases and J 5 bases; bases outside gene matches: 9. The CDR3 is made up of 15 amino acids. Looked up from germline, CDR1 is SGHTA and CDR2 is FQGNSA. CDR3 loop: CASSKPRGQKDTQYF. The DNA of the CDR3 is TGTGCCAGCAGCAAACCCAGGGGGCAGAAAGATACGCAGTATTTT.

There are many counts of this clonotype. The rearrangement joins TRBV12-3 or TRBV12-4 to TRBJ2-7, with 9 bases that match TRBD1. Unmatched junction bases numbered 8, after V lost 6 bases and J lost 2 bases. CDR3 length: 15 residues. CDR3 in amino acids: CASSRATGGPYEQYF. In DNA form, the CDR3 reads TGTGCCAGCAGCCGCGCGACAGGGGGGCCCTACGAGCAGTACTTC.

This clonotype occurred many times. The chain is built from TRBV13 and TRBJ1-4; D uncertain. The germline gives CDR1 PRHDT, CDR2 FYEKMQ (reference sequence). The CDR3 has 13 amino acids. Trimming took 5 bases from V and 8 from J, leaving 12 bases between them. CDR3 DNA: TGTGCCAGCAGCCGACGGCCAGCCGAAAAACTGTTTTTT. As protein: CASSRRPAEKLFF.